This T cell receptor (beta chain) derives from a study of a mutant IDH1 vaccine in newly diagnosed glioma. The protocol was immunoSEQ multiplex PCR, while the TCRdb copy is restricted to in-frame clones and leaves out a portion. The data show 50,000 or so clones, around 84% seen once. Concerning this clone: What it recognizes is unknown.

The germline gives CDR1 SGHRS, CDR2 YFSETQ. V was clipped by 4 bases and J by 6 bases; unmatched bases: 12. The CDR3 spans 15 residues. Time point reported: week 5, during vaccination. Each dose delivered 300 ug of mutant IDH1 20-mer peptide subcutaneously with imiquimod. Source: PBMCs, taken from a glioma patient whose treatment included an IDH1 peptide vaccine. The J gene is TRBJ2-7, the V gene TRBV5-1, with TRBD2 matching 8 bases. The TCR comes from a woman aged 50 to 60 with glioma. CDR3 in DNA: TGCGCCAGCAGCACGCTCGGGGGGGGGCGAACCGAGCAGTACTTC. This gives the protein CASSTLGGGRTEQYF.